One and the same sample provided the 25 T cell receptor beta chains below, sequenced in a study of blood T cells in healthy people across ages. Next came a second PCR, run for about 6 to 12 cycles, which used a sample-barcoded 5' primer along with a J-beta primer mix. Each CDR3 protein is one row after TCRdb ran MiXCR on the 5' RACE reads. The table includes 600,000 to 1,000,000 distinct CDR3 sequences, roughly 64% detected once. The specimen sequenced was blood. Every receptor here comes from a man aged 25 to 40 in good health.

The chain uses TRBV20-1 and TRBJ2-1, with 7 bases lining up with TRBD2. The V gene's germline CDR1 is DFQATT and CDR2 SNEGSKA (reference sequence). This CDR3 is built from 15 residues. V gave up 2 bases and J gave up 0 bases; unmatched junction bases: 4. CDR3 in DNA: TGCAGTGCTAGACCCAGCGGGATCTCCTACAATGAGCAGTTCTTC. It translates to CSARPSGISYNEQFF.

The chain recombines TRBV10-3 with TRBJ2-1; TRBD2 matches at 7 bases. The length of the CDR3 is 14 residues. CDR1 and CDR2 (germline): ENHRY, SYGVKD. V lost 8 bases, J lost 2 bases, and 6 bases stayed unmatched. CDR3: CAIAGRAAYNEQFF. The CDR3 bases are TGTGCCATCGCGGGGAGGGCGGCCTACAATGAGCAGTTCTTC.

The chain is built from TRBV2 and TRBJ2-1; D could derive from TRBD1 or TRBD2 (5 bases each). The length of the CDR3 is 11 residues. Trimming pared 11 bases from V and 8 bases from J, leaving 13 bases between. Germline lookup yields CDR1 SNHLY and CDR2 FYNNEI. CDR3 in amino acids: CAGGERYEQFF. The CDR3 DNA is TGTGCCGGGGGAGAGAGGTATGAGCAGTTCTTC.

The V and J genes are TRBV7-8 and TRBJ2-5; TRBD2 aligns across 8 bases. The trim removed 2 bases at V and 4 bases at J, leaving 9 bases unmatched. Germline loops: CDR1 SGHVS, CDR2 FQNEAQ. The CDR3 consists of 16 residues. Here the CDR3 reads CASSLNGGGVLETQYF. Written as DNA, the CDR3 is TGTGCCAGCAGCTTAAACGGGGGGGGAGTCTTAGAGACCCAGTACTTC.

The CDR3 is CSATVAAGEQYF. The CDR3, as DNA: TGCAGTGCCACGGTGGCCGCGGGGGAGCAGTACTTC. The rearrangement joins TRBV20-1 to TRBJ2-5; TRBD2 matches 7 bases. There are 12 residues in the CDR3. The germline V gene has CDR1 DFQATT and CDR2 SNEGSKA (reference sequence). With 6 bases clipped from V and 11 bases from J, the junction kept 12 bases outside the gene matches.

The rearrangement links TRBV11-2 to TRBJ2-7; no clear D. Germline loops: CDR1 SGHAT, CDR2 FQNNGV. V dropped 3 bases and J dropped 1 base, with 10 bases sitting between them. The CDR3 covers 14 residues. CDR3 nucleotide sequence: TGTGCCAGCAGCTTGCTTTCCAAATCCTACGAGCAGTACTTC. This encodes CASSLLSKSYEQYF.

This clonotype was recorded a few times. The chain uses TRBV29-1 and TRBJ1-1, with D perhaps TRBD1 (5 bases). Germline values: CDR1 SQVTM, CDR2 ANQGSEA. The V gene lost 3 bases and the J gene lost 6 bases, with 5 bases spanning the gap. This CDR3 comprises 10 residues. The CDR3 bases are TGCAGCGTTGAGGGGCCTGAAGCTTTCTTT. This codes for CSVEGPEAFF.

The rearrangement joins TRBV3-1 to TRBJ2-1; 7 nucleotides agree with TRBD2. Germline CDR1 and CDR2: LGHDT and YNNKEL (reference sequence). There are 16 residues in the CDR3. V trimming: 0 bases; J trimming: 3 bases; junction bases outside the gene matches: 5. CDR3 DNA: TGTGCCAGCAGCCAAGACGTGGCGGGGGTCTACAATGAGCAGTTCTTC. As protein: CASSQDVAGVYNEQFF.

The gene calls are TRBV7-9 and TRBJ2-3, with TRBD2 identical over 7 bases. The V gene's germline CDR1 is SEHNR and CDR2 FQNEAQ (reference sequence). This CDR3 spans 20 amino acids. V shed 5 bases and J 2 bases; nucleotides not matched to a gene: 22. CDR3 sequence reads: CASSQKWATKSGVATDTQYF. CDR3 coding DNA: TGTGCCAGCAGCCAAAAATGGGCGACCAAAAGCGGGGTTGCCACAGATACGCAGTATTTT.

This clonotype has just a few counts. V gene TRBV4-3 combines with J gene TRBJ2-4, with 10 bases lining up with TRBD2. The closer fit of TRBJ2-7 to the DNA end suggests the J call may be wrong. CDR1 LGHNA and CDR2 YSLEER come from the germline V gene. The CDR3 spans 16 residues. The CDR3 loop reads CASSQAPAGGPSEQYF. The CDR3 coding sequence is TGCGCCAGCAGCCAAGCCCCAGCGGGAGGGCCCTCCGAGCAGTACTTC.

This CDR3 reads CSGWGTGYNEQFF. The CDR3 region has the DNA TGCAGTGGATGGGGGACAGGTTACAATGAGCAGTTCTTC. V and J are TRBV20-1 and TRBJ2-1; 8 nucleotides match TRBD1. Losses at the gene ends were 7 bases for V and 4 bases for J; bases not matched to a gene: 6. CDR1 DFQATT and CDR2 SNEGSKA come from the germline V gene (reference sequence). The CDR3 is 13 amino acids.

This clonotype was seen only once. The CDR3 protein is CASSLLRGLAKNIQYF. CDR3 DNA sequence: TGTGCCAGCAGTCTTCTCAGGGGATTAGCCAAAAACATTCAGTACTTC. The rearrangement uses TRBV12-3 or TRBV12-4 and TRBJ2-7; TRBD1 might be the D (6 bases). With the DNA end fitting TRBJ2-4 better, the J assignment may be wrong. This CDR3 contains 16 residues.

The sample holds a few counts of this clonotype. This CDR3 is CASSAQLAGESMKYF. CDR3 nucleotides: TGTGCCAGCAGCGCACAACTAGCGGGGGAAAGTATGAAGTATTTT. The chain has TRBV7-2 and TRBJ2-3; 11 bases align to TRBD2. The CDR3 has 15 amino acids. V lost 5 bases to trimming and J lost 13 bases; unmatched junction nucleotides: 14. Germline assignment: CDR1 SGHTA and CDR2 FQGNSA.

This clonotype has a handful of counts. The chain employs TRBV20-1 and TRBJ1-5, with D perhaps matching TRBD1 (5 bases). Germline CDR1 is DFQATT and CDR2 is SNEGSKA (reference sequence). The CDR3 spans 13 residues. Trimming cost V 3 bases and J 7 bases, with 13 bases left between them. Here the CDR3 DNA reads TGCAGTGCTAGGTCACAGGTAGGACAGCCCCAGCATTTT. It is translated as CSARSQVGQPQHF.

V gene TRBV29-1 combines with J gene TRBJ2-1; D is undetermined. Germline V CDR1 and CDR2: SQVTM, ANQGSEA. The V gene lost 6 bases and the J gene lost 5 bases, with 17 bases spanning the gap. The CDR3 consists of 14 residues. The CDR3 sequence is CSVSWQEPDNEQFF. CDR3 bases: TGCAGCGTAAGTTGGCAGGAGCCTGACAATGAGCAGTTCTTC.

In this sample, this clonotype turned up a few times. V gene TRBV20-1 combines with J gene TRBJ2-5; D uncertain. The end of the DNA fits TRBJ2-7 better, so the J call may be wrong. In germline, CDR1 is DFQATT, CDR2 SNEGSKA (reference sequence). The CDR3 runs to 16 residues. The CDR3 region is CSASLLLKSLVGEQYF. CDR3 nucleotides: TGCAGTGCTAGTCTGCTACTAAAAAGCCTAGTCGGCGAGCAGTACTTC.

This clonotype has just a few counts. This chain uses TRBV5-5 with TRBJ2-5, with 11 bases identical to TRBD2. Losses at the gene ends were 0 bases for V and 2 bases for J; bases not matched to a gene: 3. Germline CDR1 is SGHKS and CDR2 is YYEKEE (reference sequence). The CDR3 has 16 residues. CDR3 residues: CASSLETSGAQETQYF. The DNA of the CDR3 is TGTGCCAGCAGCTTGGAGACTAGCGGGGCACAAGAGACCCAGTACTTC.

The chain combines TRBV5-5 with TRBJ2-5; D gene ambiguous. The J call may be faulty, since TRBJ2-7 better matches the DNA end. CDR1 SGHKS and CDR2 YYEKEE come from the germline V gene (reference sequence). This CDR3 region has 12 residues. The chain's CDR3 is CASSLIPNEQYF. In nucleotides, the CDR3 is TGTGCCAGCAGTCTGATACCGAACGAGCAGTACTTC.

The rearrangement joins TRBV20-1 to TRBJ2-4, with TRBD2 identical over 9 bases. CDR3 length equals 13 residues. With V trimmed by 4 bases and J by 8 bases, 6 bases remained unmatched. Germline loops: CDR1 DFQATT, CDR2 SNEGSKA (reference sequence). CDR3 protein: CSAISGSWDIQYF. The CDR3, as DNA: TGCAGTGCTATTAGCGGGAGTTGGGACATTCAGTACTTC.

The chain joins TRBV6-1 to TRBJ1-5; D is unclear. The CDR3 length is 17 residues. V was clipped by 3 bases and J by 0 bases, with 15 bases between them. CDR1 and CDR2 from the germline V gene are MNHNS and SASEGT. The CDR3 reads CASSDWETGYSNQPQHF. In DNA form, the CDR3 reads TGTGCCAGCAGTGATTGGGAGACGGGTTATAGCAATCAGCCCCAGCATTTT.

This clonotype appeared a single time. This chain connects TRBV6-2 or TRBV6-3 to TRBJ2-3; TRBD2 is a possible D gene (5 bases). CDR3 length: 16 amino acids. Germline V gene sequence: CDR1 MNHEY, CDR2 SVGEGT. With 6 bases removed from V and 5 bases from J, the gap between germline ends came to 21 bases. The CDR3 region is CASSSPVGDRQDTQYF. CDR3 coding DNA: TGTGCCAGCAGCTCCCCAGTGGGAGACCGCCAAGATACGCAGTATTTT.

Comment on this clonotype: A much larger clone lies a single base off, so this may be a read error. V and J are TRBV7-2 and TRBJ1-1; TRBD1 is a possible D gene (5 bases). V lost 6 bases and J 4 bases, leaving 15 bases between the germline ends. The CDR3 is 14 residues long. The V gene's germline CDR1 is SGHTA and CDR2 FQGNSA. The DNA of the CDR3 is TGTGCCAGCAGTGCAGAGCTGAGGGGCACTGAAGCTTTCTTT. This encodes CASSAELRGTEAFF.

This clonotype was recorded a few times. This chain links TRBV6-5 with TRBJ1-4, with D maybe TRBD1 (6 bases). Between the trimmed V and J ends, which lost 6 bases and 2 bases, there was a span of 13 bases. Germline-derived CDR1 and CDR2 are MNHEY and SVGAGI. CDR3 length: 15 amino acids. The CDR3 region is CASRQGRATNEKLFF. DNA for the CDR3: TGTGCCAGCAGACAGGGACGGGCGACTAATGAAAAACTGTTTTTT.

This clonotype was seen only a few times. Compared with germline, one end of the junction differs, possibly owing to a read error. The chain joins TRBV5-1 to TRBJ1-5, with TRBD1 matching 8 bases. The CDR3 is 16 residues long. Germline V gene lookup returns CDR1 SGHRS and CDR2 YFSETQ. The CDR3 region has the DNA TGCGCCAGCAGTTTGGATCCAGGGGGCATGAATCAGCCCCAGCATTTT. Protein: CASSLDPGGMNQPQHF.

This clonotype was seen only a few times. V and J are TRBV7-2 and TRBJ2-7; D possibly corresponds to TRBD2 (5 bases). The closer fit of TRBJ2-5 to the DNA end suggests the J call may be wrong. This CDR3 spans 13 amino acids. Germline values: CDR1 SGHTA, CDR2 FQGNSA. The CDR3 DNA follows: TGTGCCAGCAGCTTACCGGGGAGTGAGACCCAGTACTTC. It is translated as CASSLPGSETQYF.